This T cell receptor (beta chain) was captured by sequencing in a study of metastatic and nonmetastatic thyroid tumors. Study at large: Comparison of repertoires was carried out across blood and tumor or nodule tissue from malignant and benign thyroid patients. Whole-study findings and limits: Reportedly, malignant thyroid tumors had significantly higher TCR beta diversity than benign nodules, in blood and tumor.

Turning to this clone: Its target is not known. Sequence at one end of the junction differs from germline and may be a read error.

Not a single patient had been given any form of treatment at any point before undergoing thyroid surgery. MiXCR reprocessed the PCR reads for TCRdb. Of some 14,000 clones listed, about 25% are singletons. Specimen: blood. The receptor was derived from a female donor with papillary thyroid cancer or a benign thyroid nodule (not recorded which). Some clones in this sample may be carry-over from other donors' samples.

CDR3 in DNA: TGTGCCAGCAGTTACCCGTCGGGGGGTGTTTATTCACCACTCCAATTT. Translated: CASSYPSGGVYSPLQF. The rearrangement uses TRBV28 and TRBJ1-6, with a tentative D call TRBD1 (5 bases). Germline loops: CDR1 MDHEN, CDR2 SYDVKM. This CDR3 region has 16 residues.